This T cell receptor (beta chain) was profiled in a study of T cell responses to AZD1222 COVID-19 vaccine (dated by TCRdb to 2020 to 2022). Regarding the complete study: Because spike-specific TCR depth and breadth did not differ between the two schedules, AZD1222 recipients who got a second dose at roughly 4 weeks were pooled with those who got a second dose at roughly 12 weeks. TCR sequencing was performed for 230 to 250 trial participants, of whom some 200 were given two doses of AZD1222 and around 25 were given two doses of MenACWY control vaccine. Trial participants were enrolled by age into subgroups of 18-55, 56-69 and 70-plus years, and around 140, 26 and 57 TCR-sequenced participants, respectively, were included in these subgroups.

The junction carries 7 bases between V and J, which are trimmed by 1 base and 0 bases respectively. CDR1 and CDR2, per the germline V gene, are SGHNT and YENEEA. Including the terminal cysteine and phenylalanine, the CDR3 comprises 15 residues. The DNA shown is the 45-base CDR3, in frame from base 1. The CDR3 regions of human TCRbeta chains were analyzed by immunosequencing. The source study handled its data this way. TCRs in the repertoires were compared against a reference library of SARS-CoV-2-specific TCRs that had been generated with the MIRA antigen-specificity platform. Breadth was defined as the fraction of unique TCRs that were SARS-CoV-2-associated. Depth was defined as the fraction of total T cells that were SARS-CoV-2-associated. Using the MIRA data, each spike-specific TCR was assigned both to the spike region to which the TCR was reactive and to a CD4 or CD8 class. Log10-transformed breadth and depth values were compared by one-way ANOVA with Sidak's multiple comparisons tests. TCRdb limited this immuneACCESS table to in-frame rearrangements with V and J called. A share of clones is missing; checked studies link under half to unresolved V genes, and the rest is unexplained. D and trimming were read from the DNA, whereas the V and J calls and clone size are those reported in that table. Present in this sample are some 160,000 clones, roughly 90% of which were seen just once. Jointly, the top ten make up 1.6% of the sample.

General study outcomes and caveats: Because no day 14 peak-response samples were available, the repertoires could be characterized only after the peak T cell response. Reportedly, almost half of the unique spike-specific TCRs recognized epitopes lying outside the regions that are mutated in the B.1.351 and B.1.1.7 variants. The 56-69-year group was small, and its depth increase did not reach significance, likely because of low power. Participants were mostly white British, with more females than males. The authors suggested clonal diversity may have been underestimated. Conclusions about previously exposed vaccinees are limited, since just 5 to 7 AZD1222 recipients were seropositive for SARS-CoV-2 at baseline. The vaccine-associated CD4 TCRs covered the entire spike protein, and the dominant responses fell in regions 160-218 and 743-854. A significant rise in spike-specific TCR breadth and depth was observed after two AZD1222 doses relative to day 0 and relative to MenACWY recipients.

On this clone itself: Which antigen it targets is not known. No per-base quality is available; no much larger clone lies one base away.

Reading the label with the study, this specimen's time point is: baseline before first vaccination. Samples from vaccinated people were obtained from the UK trials COV001 and COV002, which included a single-blind randomized controlled phase 2/3 trial of AZD1222 (ChAdOx1 nCoV-19) in healthy adults. For TCRbeta chain sequencing, PBMC samples from trial participants were taken at day 0 and at day 28 after the second dose. This chain joins TRBV11-3 to TRBJ1-3; the D segment cannot be called with confidence. The starting material was peripheral blood, obtained on day 0 of AZD1222 vaccination. This TCR was recovered from an adult in good health. CDR3 protein: CASSLGTASGNTIYF. The DNA reads as follows: TGTGCCAGCAGCTTAGGTACAGCCTCTGGAAACACCATATATTTT.